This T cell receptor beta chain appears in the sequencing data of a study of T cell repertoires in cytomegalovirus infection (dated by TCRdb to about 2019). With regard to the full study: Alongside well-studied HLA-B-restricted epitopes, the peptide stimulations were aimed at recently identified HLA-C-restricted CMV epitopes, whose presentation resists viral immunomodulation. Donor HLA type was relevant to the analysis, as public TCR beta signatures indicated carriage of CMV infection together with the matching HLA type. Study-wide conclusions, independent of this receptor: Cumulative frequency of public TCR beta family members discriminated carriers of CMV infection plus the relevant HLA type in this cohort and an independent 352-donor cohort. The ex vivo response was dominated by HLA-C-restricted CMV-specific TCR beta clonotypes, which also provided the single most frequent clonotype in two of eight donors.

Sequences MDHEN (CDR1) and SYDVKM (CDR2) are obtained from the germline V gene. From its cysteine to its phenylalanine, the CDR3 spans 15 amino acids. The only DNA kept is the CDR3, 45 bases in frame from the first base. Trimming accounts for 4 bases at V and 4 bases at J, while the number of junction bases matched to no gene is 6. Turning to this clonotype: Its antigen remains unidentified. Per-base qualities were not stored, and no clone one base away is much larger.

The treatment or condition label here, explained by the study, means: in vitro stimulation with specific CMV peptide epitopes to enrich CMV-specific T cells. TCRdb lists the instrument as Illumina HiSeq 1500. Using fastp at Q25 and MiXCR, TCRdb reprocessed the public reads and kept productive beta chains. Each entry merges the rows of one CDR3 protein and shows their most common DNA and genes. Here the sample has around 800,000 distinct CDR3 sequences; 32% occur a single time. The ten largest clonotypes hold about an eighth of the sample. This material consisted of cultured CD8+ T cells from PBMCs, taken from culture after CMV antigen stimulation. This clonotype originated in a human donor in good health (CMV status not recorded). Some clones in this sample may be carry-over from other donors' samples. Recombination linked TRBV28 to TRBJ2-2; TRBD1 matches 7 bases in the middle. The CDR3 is CASSSTTGPTGELFF. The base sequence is TGTGCCAGCAGTTCCACGACAGGGCCCACCGGGGAGCTGTTTTTT.